Following are 4 T cell receptor beta chains from one sample sequenced in a study of response to subunit inactivated influenza vaccine. TCRdb passed the RT-PCR reads through MiXCR, listing each CDR3 protein once. This sample has some 640,000 distinct CDR3 sequences, with approximately 15% found just once. The specimen comprised PBMCs from blood, sampled around 15 days before vaccination. Receptors originate from a man aged 45-65 years who received an inactivated influenza vaccine.

The V and J genes are TRBV5-1 and TRBJ2-3, with D perhaps matching TRBD2 (5 bases). The CDR3 sequence is 15 residues long. CDR1 is SGHRS and CDR2 is YFSETQ in the germline V gene. V lost 0 bases and J lost 1, with 9 bases in between. The DNA for the CDR3 is TGCGCCAGCAGCTTGGAGACTACCGGCACAGATACGCAGTATTTT. Residues: CASSLETTGTDTQYF.

V and J are TRBV7-2 and TRBJ2-1; weak D call: TRBD2 (5 bases). Deletions cut 3 bases from V and 7 bases from J, with 16 bases between. There are 15 residues in the CDR3. Germline V gene data show CDR1 as SGHTA and CDR2 as FQGNSA. Here the CDR3 DNA reads TGTGCCAGCAGCTTCCGAACTCTCCGGGAAAATGAGCAGTTCTTC. Amino acid sequence: CASSFRTLRENEQFF.

Only one count was recorded for this clonotype. The chain recombines TRBV6-1 with TRBJ2-1; D possibly uses TRBD1 or TRBD2 (5 bases each). The CDR3 consists of 14 residues. The ends were cut back, 5 bases at V and 5 bases at J, with 13 bases in the middle. Germline V gene lookup returns CDR1 MNHNS and CDR2 SASEGT. CDR3 nucleotide sequence: TGTGCCAGCAGTACCCGCCGGGGACACAATGAGCAGTTCTTC. It specifies CASSTRRGHNEQFF.

The sample holds a few counts of this clonotype. The chain has TRBV30 and TRBJ1-2; D is undetermined. This CDR3 comprises 13 residues. From germline, CDR1 is GTSNPN and CDR2 SVGIG (reference sequence). V shed 1 base and J shed 4 bases, with 10 bases lying between them. The CDR3 protein is CAWSAGPRYGYTF. CDR3 nucleotide sequence: TGTGCCTGGAGTGCCGGACCACGCTATGGCTACACCTTC.